These 31 T cell receptor beta chains were sequenced from one sample in a study of blood T cells in healthy people across ages. The second PCR ran roughly 6 to 11 cycles with a sample-barcoded 5' primer and J-beta primers. TCRdb used MiXCR to reprocess the 5' RACE reads, holding one entry per CDR3 protein. The table records about 1.1 million distinct CDR3 sequences, 30% to 40% of them present only once. The specimen sequenced was blood. Every receptor here comes from a man aged 18-30 years in good health.

The gene calls are TRBV24-1 and TRBJ1-5; a weak D match, TRBD1 (6 bases). V was pared by 4 bases and J by 5 bases, with 14 bases between. Per germline, CDR1 KGHDR and CDR2 SFDVKD. The CDR3 covers 15 residues. This CDR3 reads CATSELRGRYQPQHF. The CDR3 bases are TGTGCCACCAGTGAGTTACGGGGGCGGTATCAGCCCCAGCATTTT.

There are a few counts of this clonotype. This chain joins TRBV5-1 and TRBJ2-3; D is perhaps TRBD1 or TRBD2 (6 bases each). CDR1 is SGHRS, CDR2 YFSETQ, per germline. The CDR3 is 15 residues long. Trimming cost V 2 bases and J 9 bases, with 19 bases left between them. CDR3 sequence reads: CASSFRGGHKDTQYF. CDR3 nucleotide sequence: TGCGCCAGCAGCTTCAGGGGAGGACACAAGGACACGCAGTATTTT.

The sample holds many counts of this clonotype. The chain links TRBV2 to TRBJ2-3; 7 bases are shared with TRBD2. The CDR3 extends over 13 amino acids. Germline V lookup: CDR1 SNHLY, CDR2 FYNNEI. Germline trimming cut 7 bases from V and 2 bases from J; bases unmatched to any gene: 3. The CDR3, as DNA: TGTGCCAGCACCCGGGGGGTCACAGATACGCAGTATTTT. This gives the protein CASTRGVTDTQYF.

The V gene is TRBV7-2, the J gene TRBJ2-1; possibly TRBD1 or TRBD2 for D (5 bases each). V was pared by 5 bases and J by 4 bases, with 18 bases between. Germline CDR1 is SGHTA and CDR2 is FQGNSA. CDR3 length: 16 residues. The CDR3 DNA reads as TGTGCCAGCAGCACTTCGGGACCGAAAACATACAATGAGCAGTTCTTC. Translated, it gives CASSTSGPKTYNEQFF.

This sequence joins TRBV7-2 and TRBJ1-2; 8 bases agree with TRBD1. Trimming took 0 bases from V and 1 from J; bases not matched to a gene: 4. The CDR3 is 16 residues long. Per germline, CDR1 SGHTA and CDR2 FQGNSA. In DNA, the CDR3 is TGTGCCAGCAGCTTAGCGGGACAGGAGCTTAACTATGGCTACACCTTC. It specifies CASSLAGQELNYGYTF.

Comments on this clonotype: The junction shows a germline mismatch at one end, possibly a read error. As DNA, the CDR3 is TGTGCCGGCAGCCCGGGCAGCTTACCGAATGAGCAGTTCTTC. Translating it yields CAGSPGSLPNEQFF. The chain couples TRBV28 to TRBJ2-1; D uncertain. The CDR3 runs to 14 residues. From germline, CDR1 is MDHEN and CDR2 SYDVKM. Full variable domain (remainder filled in from reference TRBV28 and TRBJ2-1): DVKVTQSSRYLVKRTGEKVFLECVQDMDHENMFWYRQDPGLGLRLIYFSYDVKMKEKGDIPEGYSVSREKKERFSLILESASTNQTSMYLCAGSPGSLPNEQFFGPGTRLTVL.

Remarks on this clonotype: Possible read error: a much larger clone is one base away. The CDR3: CAGSLFGGTNYGYTF. In DNA form, the CDR3 reads TGTGCCGGCAGCTTATTTGGCGGGACTAACTATGGCTACACCTTC. The rearrangement links TRBV7-2 to TRBJ1-2; D is uncertain. The CDR3 has 15 amino acids. Germline loops: CDR1 SGHTA, CDR2 FQGNSA.

The chain is built from TRBV5-1 and TRBJ1-4; 8 nucleotides align to TRBD1. Germline CDR1 and CDR2: SGHRS and YFSETQ. This CDR3 has 17 residues. V shed 4 bases, J shed 1 base, and the junction held 9 bases outside the gene matches. The CDR3 loop is CASSASTRGLTNEKLFF. Here the CDR3 DNA reads TGCGCCAGCAGCGCCTCCACCAGGGGGCTAACTAATGAAAAACTGTTTTTT. The full variable domain, in which reference TRBV5-1 and TRBJ1-4 provide the parts outside the CDR3, is KAGVTQTPRYLIKTRGQQVTLSCSPISGHRSVSWYQQTPGQGLQFLFEYFSETQRNKGNFPGRFSGRQFSNSRSEMNVSTLELGDSALYLCASSASTRGLTNEKLFFGSGTQLSVL.

This clonotype has just a few counts. This chain's CDR3 is CASSVVDSGLTDTQYF. The CDR3 DNA is TGTGCCAGCAGCGTAGTCGATAGCGGCCTCACAGATACGCAGTATTTT. J is TRBJ2-3 and V is TRBV9, with a possible D match to TRBD2 (6 bases). CDR1 is SGDLS, CDR2 YYNGEE, per germline. The CDR3 spans 16 residues. Trimming pared 0 bases from V and 2 bases from J, leaving 13 bases between.

V gene TRBV4-1 combines with J gene TRBJ2-1; D tentatively reads TRBD1 or TRBD2 (5 bases each). With the DNA end fitting TRBJ2-7 better, the J assignment may be wrong. Germline loops: CDR1 MGHRA, CDR2 YSYEKL. The CDR3 spans 16 residues. The CDR3 DNA sequence: TGCGCCAGCAGCCAAGGTGAGGGGAGCTCCTACAATGAGCAGTACTTC. Translated: CASSQGEGSSYNEQYF.

This chain joins TRBV11-2 and TRBJ2-3; TRBD2 matches at 9 bases. Looked up from germline, CDR1 is SGHAT and CDR2 is FQNNGV. V lost 6 bases to trimming and J lost 6 bases; unmatched junction nucleotides: 7. This CDR3 has 14 amino acids. The DNA of the CDR3 is TGTGCCAGCAGTCCCGGGACTAGCTCGGATACGCAGTATTTT. It encodes CASSPGTSSDTQYF.

The chain joins TRBV10-3 to TRBJ1-1, with TRBD1 identical over 7 bases. V lost 6 bases to trimming and J lost 1 base; unmatched junction nucleotides: 17. Germline CDR1 reads ENHRY; CDR2 reads SYGVKD. The CDR3 consists of 18 residues. CDR3 nucleotide sequence: TGTGCCATCAGGCAGTGGGGGGGGACAGAAAGGACGAACACTGAAGCTTTCTTT. It encodes CAIRQWGGTERTNTEAFF.

The chain employs TRBV7-2 and TRBJ2-2; no definite D call. V was pared by 5 bases and J by 6 bases, with 22 bases between. Germline CDR1 SGHTA, CDR2 FQGNSA. This CDR3 has 17 residues. CDR3 loop: CASSIRSGLISPGELFF. The CDR3 DNA sequence: TGTGCCAGCAGCATAAGGTCCGGCCTCATAAGTCCCGGGGAGCTGTTTTTT. Full variable domain (rest looked up from reference TRBV7-2 and TRBJ2-2): GAGVSQSPSNKVTEKGKDVELRCDPISGHTALYWYRQSLGQGLEFLIYFQGNSAPDKSGLPSDRFSAERTGGSVSTLTIQRTQQEDSAVYLCASSIRSGLISPGELFFGEGSRLTVL.

The chain employs TRBV12-3 or TRBV12-4 and TRBJ1-1; D remains unclear. The CDR3 extends over 14 amino acids. The V and J ends lost 7 bases and 5 bases respectively, with 17 bases between them. The CDR3 region has the DNA TGTGCCAGCACCTTGTGGCCGAGCGAGACTGAAGCTTTCTTT. Amino acid sequence: CASTLWPSETEAFF.

Only a few counts were recorded for this clonotype. V and J are TRBV29-1 and TRBJ1-2; no firm D call. The CDR3 runs 14 residues. Germline CDR1 reads SQVTM; CDR2 reads ANQGSEA. V lost 7 bases, J lost 2 bases, and 17 bases lay in between. This CDR3 reads CSASVRRTNYGYTF. For the CDR3, the DNA is TGCAGCGCTTCGGTCAGGAGAACAAACTATGGCTACACCTTC.

The rearrangement uses TRBV7-9 and TRBJ2-7, with 8 bases aligning to TRBD2. CDR1 SEHNR and CDR2 FQNEAQ come from the germline V gene (reference sequence). The V gene end was trimmed by 5 bases and the J gene end by 6 bases; junction bases not matched to a gene: 12. This CDR3 is built from 15 residues. The DNA of the CDR3 is TGTGCCAGCAGCGGCACCGGGACTAGGAAAGGCGAGCAGTACTTC. Encoded protein: CASSGTGTRKGEQYF.

The chain uses TRBV12-3 or TRBV12-4 and TRBJ1-2; 8 bases map to TRBD1. This CDR3 comprises 15 residues. After removal of 3 bases from V and 1 base from J, the junction contained 4 bases not matched to a gene. The CDR3 nucleotides read TGTGCCAGCAGTTTTGTTACAGGGGGTAACTATGGCTACACCTTC. It is translated as CASSFVTGGNYGYTF.

The chain has TRBV2 and TRBJ2-1; 11 bases match TRBD1. J was trimmed by 4 bases and V by 8 bases; bases with no gene match: 1. Per the germline V gene, CDR1 is SNHLY and CDR2 is FYNNEI. The CDR3 runs 13 residues. CDR3 DNA sequence: TGTGCCAGCGGGACAGGGGGGTACAATGAGCAGTTCTTC. Its translation is CASGTGGYNEQFF.

This clonotype was counted many times. The chain uses TRBV29-1 and TRBJ2-3; 7 bases line up with TRBD1. Germline lookup yields CDR1 SQVTM and CDR2 ANQGSEA. Trimming took 8 bases from V and 1 from J; bases not matched to a gene: 6. The CDR3 contains 13 residues. The CDR3: CSTRQGGTDTQYF. The CDR3 DNA sequence: TGCAGCACCCGACAGGGCGGCACAGATACGCAGTATTTT.

V is TRBV7-9 and J is TRBJ1-5, with TRBD1 as a possible D gene (5 bases). CDR1 is SEHNR and CDR2 is FQNEAQ in the germline V gene (reference sequence). CDR3 length: 16 amino acids. Trimming took 1 base from V and 1 from J, leaving 11 bases between them. The CDR3 DNA sequence: TGTGCCAGCAGCTTAGAGGACATAGGAAGCAATCAGCCCCAGCATTTT. Its protein is CASSLEDIGSNQPQHF.

This chain joins TRBV2 and TRBJ2-2, with D perhaps TRBD1 or TRBD2 (5 bases each). V gave up 5 bases and J gave up 4 bases, with 20 bases separating them. Per the germline V gene, CDR1 is SNHLY and CDR2 is FYNNEI. The CDR3 contains 17 residues. In nucleotides, the CDR3 is TGTGCCAGCAGTCGCTCAACGTCCGGGGACCGCACCGGGGAGCTGTTTTTT. This encodes CASSRSTSGDRTGELFF.

This clonotype is a singleton in its sample. Possible read error: a much larger clone is one base away. The chain recombines TRBV5-1 with TRBJ2-1; D possibly corresponds to TRBD2 (6 bases). Germline V gene sequence: CDR1 SGHRS, CDR2 YFSETQ. V was shortened by 4 bases and J by 7 bases, with 18 bases between the two germline ends. The CDR3 is made up of 15 amino acids. CDR3 loop: CASSAPGTRTNEQFF. The CDR3 nucleotides are TGCGCCAGCAGCGCACCCGGGACTCGAACTAATGAGCAGTTCTTC.

V gene TRBV20-1 combines with J gene TRBJ1-1; TRBD1 might be the D (6 bases). The V end lost 4 bases, the J end lost 4 bases, and 22 bases lay between the germline ends. CDR3 length: 16 amino acids. CDR1 and CDR2 from the germline V gene are DFQATT and SNEGSKA (reference sequence). The CDR3 DNA reads as TGCAGTGCTACTCCCCCGGAGGGGGGAATGGGCACTGAAGCTTTCTTT. It encodes CSATPPEGGMGTEAFF.

The V call is TRBV6-2 or TRBV6-3, the J call TRBJ1-1; no definite D call. The CDR3 contains 15 residues. With 4 bases removed from V and 4 bases from J, the gap between germline ends came to 16 bases. CDR1 and CDR2 from the germline V gene are MNHEY and SVGEGT. The CDR3 region is CASSSGGSGSTEAFF. In DNA form, the CDR3 reads TGTGCCAGCAGTTCCGGAGGTTCGGGGAGCACTGAAGCTTTCTTT.

This clonotype has a handful of counts. The rearrangement joins TRBV29-1 to TRBJ1-1; weak D call: TRBD1 (5 bases). The CDR3 consists of 15 residues. The germline V gene encodes CDR1 SQVTM and CDR2 ANQGSEA. V was clipped by 4 bases and J by 5 bases, with 20 bases between them. This chain's CDR3 is CSVVQTSGVRTEAFF. In DNA, the CDR3 is TGCAGCGTTGTGCAAACCTCGGGGGTTCGGACTGAAGCTTTCTTT. Together with reference TRBV29-1 and TRBJ1-1, the CDR3 gives the full variable domain: SAVISQKPSRDICQRGTSLTIQCQVDSQVTMMFWYRQQPGQSLTLIATANQGSEATYESGFVIDKFPISRPNLTFSTLTVSNMSPEDSSIYLCSVVQTSGVRTEAFFGQGTRLTVV.

The V gene is TRBV20-1, the J gene TRBJ1-2; D gene ambiguous. Germline values: CDR1 DFQATT, CDR2 SNEGSKA (reference sequence). Deletions cut 0 bases from V and 10 bases from J, with 21 bases between. This CDR3 spans 15 amino acids. The CDR3 protein is CSARDRQVPIMDYTF. DNA for the CDR3: TGCAGTGCTAGAGATAGGCAGGTTCCTATAATGGACTACACCTTC.

The rearrangement joins TRBV20-1 to TRBJ1-2; D is uncertain. The CDR3 spans 14 residues. From germline, CDR1 is DFQATT and CDR2 SNEGSKA (reference sequence). V shed 2 bases and J shed 8 bases, with 18 bases lying between them. CDR3 amino acids: CSARSTQRGMGYTF. As DNA, the CDR3 is TGCAGTGCTAGATCGACGCAGCGTGGCATGGGCTACACCTTC.

This clonotype was detected many times. A junction end diverges from the germline sequence, so it may reflect a read error. This sequence joins TRBV5-1 and TRBJ1-1, with TRBD1 matching over 8 bases. The germline CDR1 and CDR2 sequences are SGHRS and YFSETQ. The CDR3 is 14 amino acids. The CDR3 sequence: CASSLAQGGTEAFF. CDR3 in DNA: TGTGCCAGCAGCTTAGCACAGGGGGGCACTGAAGCTTTCTTT.

This chain uses TRBV4-2 with TRBJ2-3; 10 bases map to TRBD1. J lost 3 bases, V lost 1 base, and 7 bases had no gene match. Germline CDR1 reads LGHNA; CDR2 reads YNFKEQ. The CDR3 covers 17 residues. The CDR3, as DNA: TGTGCCAGCAGCCAAGTATGGGGACAGGGGTCTACAGATACGCAGTATTTT. This encodes CASSQVWGQGSTDTQYF.

This clonotype was observed a few times. The chain joins TRBV28 to TRBJ1-4; D is unresolved. V was trimmed by 10 bases and J by 5 bases, leaving 14 bases between them. Germline lookup yields CDR1 MDHEN and CDR2 SYDVKM. The CDR3 is made up of 13 amino acids. CDR3 residues: CATTRWSNEKLFF. The CDR3 bases are TGTGCCACAACCAGGTGGTCAAATGAAAAACTGTTTTTT.

Comments on this clonotype: A much bigger clone sits one base away, suggesting this may be a read error. The gene calls are TRBV16 and TRBJ1-5; 11 bases fit TRBD1. The CDR3 is 18 amino acids. Per the germline V gene, CDR1 is KGHSY and CDR2 is FQNENV. V lost 0 bases to trimming and J lost 6 bases; unmatched junction nucleotides: 10. The chain's CDR3 is CASSQSESGDRGTQPQHF. The CDR3 coding sequence is TGTGCCAGCAGCCAATCTGAGAGTGGGGACAGGGGGACTCAGCCCCAGCATTTT.